These T cell receptor beta chains were read from a single sample in a study of T cells in localized non-small cell lung cancer. Assay: immunoSEQ multiplex PCR; the TCRdb copy retains only in-frame clones and omits some. Found here are 15,000 to 20,000 clones, around 80% of them singletons; the top ten hold about a third. The material sequenced was peripheral blood, taken before any cancer treatment. The receptors stem from a male donor at least 60 years old with stage III lung adenocarcinoma. The CDR3 runs from the conserved cysteine through the conserved F or W. D genes are given only for firm matches. Only part of the rows carry a size: once, few, many, or a class if the clone is expanded.

j_gene: TRBJ2-1
abundance: NA
d_gene: NA
v_gene: TRBV7-9
CDR3nt: TGTGCCAGCAGCTTAGCACCCCCCCGCTCCTACAATGAGCAGTTCTTC
CDR3aa: CASSLAPPRSYNEQFF

j_gene: TRBJ2-7
abundance: NA
d_gene: TRBD2
v_gene: TRBV2
CDR3nt: TGTGCCAGCAGTGAAGGGACTAGCGGGGGAGATGAGCAGTACTTC
CDR3aa: CASSEGTSGGDEQYF

j_gene: TRBJ1-4
abundance: NA
d_gene: TRBD1
v_gene: TRBV2
CDR3nt: TGTGCCAGCAGCCGAACAGGGGCGAGTAATGAAAAACTGTTTTTT
CDR3aa: CASSRTGASNEKLFF

j_gene: TRBJ2-7
abundance: NA
d_gene: TRBD1
v_gene: TRBV4-1
CDR3nt: TGCGCCAGCAGCCCAAGGCAGGGGGCGAACTACGAGCAGTACTTC
CDR3aa: CASSPRQGANYEQYF

j_gene: TRBJ2-7
abundance: NA
d_gene: TRBD1
v_gene: TRBV5-4
CDR3nt: TGTGCCAGCAGCCCGGGACAGGGGGTCTCGATCGAGCAGTACTTC
CDR3aa: CASSPGQGVSIEQYF

j_gene: TRBJ2-7
abundance: NA
d_gene: TRBD1
v_gene: TRBV12-5
CDR3nt: TGTGCTAGTGGTTTGGCAGGACAGGGAGTCGACGAGCAGTACTTC
CDR3aa: CASGLAGQGVDEQYF

j_gene: TRBJ2-2
abundance: few
d_gene: TRBD1
v_gene: TRBV5-1
CDR3nt: TGCGCCAGCAGCTTTGCCAGGGGGTTCGGAACCGGGGAGCTGTTTTTT
CDR3aa: CASSFARGFGTGELFF

j_gene: TRBJ1-3
abundance: NA
d_gene: NA
v_gene: TRBV7-2
CDR3nt: TGTGCCAGCAGCTTAGGGCGGGGAACCTCTGGAAACACCATATATTTT
CDR3aa: CASSLGRGTSGNTIYF

j_gene: TRBJ2-3
abundance: NA
d_gene: NA
v_gene: TRBV18
CDR3nt: TGTGCCAGCTCACGAAGTAGCACAGATACGCAGTATTTT
CDR3aa: CASSRSSTDTQYF

j_gene: TRBJ2-1
abundance: NA
d_gene: NA
v_gene: TRBV30
CDR3nt: TGTGCCTGGAGTGCGAGCTCCTACAATGAGCAGTTCTTC
CDR3aa: CAWSASSYNEQFF

j_gene: TRBJ2-3
abundance: NA
d_gene: TRBD2
v_gene: TRBV4-2
CDR3nt: TGTGCCAGCAGCCAAGGGACTAGCGGGGGGGCCCATACGCAGTATTTT
CDR3aa: CASSQGTSGGAHTQYF

j_gene: TRBJ1-1
abundance: NA
d_gene: NA
v_gene: TRBV14
CDR3nt: TGTGCCAGCAGCCAAGTTTACGGGATTCTGGGCACTGAAGCTTTCTTT
CDR3aa: CASSQVYGILGTEAFF

j_gene: TRBJ2-7
abundance: NA
d_gene: NA
v_gene: TRBV18
CDR3nt: TGTGCCAGCTCACCACCCACGGCCTACGAGCAGTACTTC
CDR3aa: CASSPPTAYEQYF

j_gene: TRBJ2-1
abundance: NA
d_gene: NA
v_gene: TRBV7-9
CDR3nt: TGTGCCAGCAGCCCTTGGGATGAGCAGTTCTTC
CDR3aa: CASSPWDEQFF

j_gene: TRBJ1-6
abundance: few
d_gene: TRBD1
v_gene: TRBV2
CDR3nt: TGTGCCAGCAGTGTCATTGCGACAGGGGGCGCCTGGAATTCACCCCTCCACTTT
CDR3aa: CASSVIATGGAWNSPLHF

j_gene: TRBJ2-7
abundance: NA
d_gene: NA
v_gene: TRBV2
CDR3nt: TGTGCCAGCATTCCTAGCGACTCCTACGAGCAGTACTTC
CDR3aa: CASIPSDSYEQYF

j_gene: TRBJ2-1
abundance: NA
d_gene: NA
v_gene: TRBV27
CDR3nt: TGTGCCAGCAGTCTGTCTGGGAACAATGAGCAGTTCTTC
CDR3aa: CASSLSGNNEQFF

j_gene: TRBJ2-7
abundance: once
d_gene: NA
v_gene: TRBV5-4
CDR3nt: TGTGCCAGCAGCTTGAGGGAAAGGGACTACGAGCAGTACTTC
CDR3aa: CASSLRERDYEQYF

j_gene: TRBJ2-7
abundance: NA
d_gene: NA
v_gene: TRBV6-6
CDR3nt: TGTGCCAGCAGTCTAGGGACTTCGCGCGAGCAGTACTTC
CDR3aa: CASSLGTSREQYF

j_gene: TRBJ1-2
abundance: NA
d_gene: TRBD1
v_gene: TRBV5-1
CDR3nt: TGCGCCAGCAGCCCGAGCCCGGGACAGGGTTTGGCGTATGGCTACACCTTC
CDR3aa: CASSPSPGQGLAYGYTF

j_gene: TRBJ2-2
abundance: NA
d_gene: NA
v_gene: TRBV14
CDR3nt: TGTGCCAGCAGCCAGCGGCGGGTAAACACCGGGGAGCTGTTTTTT
CDR3aa: CASSQRRVNTGELFF

j_gene: TRBJ1-2
abundance: NA
d_gene: NA
v_gene: TRBV4-1
CDR3nt: TGCGCCAGCAGCCAAACCCGGGACATTGATAACTATGGCTACACCTTC
CDR3aa: CASSQTRDIDNYGYTF

j_gene: TRBJ1-1
abundance: once
d_gene: NA
v_gene: TRBV10-1
CDR3nt: TGCGCCAGCAGTGATGGGACGGTGAACACTGAAGCTTTCTTT
CDR3aa: CASSDGTVNTEAFF

j_gene: TRBJ2-7
abundance: NA
d_gene: NA
v_gene: TRBV27
CDR3nt: TGTGCCAGCAGCTATATTGAGGGTTCGGCCTACGAGCAGTACTTC
CDR3aa: CASSYIEGSAYEQYF

j_gene: TRBJ2-5
abundance: NA
d_gene: NA
v_gene: TRBV10-2
CDR3nt: TGCGCCAGCAGTGAGCCTCCCCCGAAAGGAAAAGAGACCCAGTACTTC
CDR3aa: CASSEPPPKGKETQYF

j_gene: TRBJ1-4
abundance: few
d_gene: NA
v_gene: TRBV6-1
CDR3nt: TGTGCCAGCAGCCAACTGGAAGGAGGACTGTTTTTT
CDR3aa: CASSQLEGGLFF

j_gene: TRBJ1-6
abundance: NA
d_gene: NA
v_gene: TRBV2
CDR3nt: TGTGCCAGCAGTGAAGTAGGCGCAGCAAATAATTCACCCCTCCACTTT
CDR3aa: CASSEVGAANNSPLHF

j_gene: TRBJ1-1
abundance: NA
d_gene: NA
v_gene: TRBV7-3
CDR3nt: TGTGCCAGCAGCGTGAACAGAGGCGCTGAAGCTTTCTTT
CDR3aa: CASSVNRGAEAFF

j_gene: TRBJ2-7
abundance: NA
d_gene: NA
v_gene: TRBV2
CDR3nt: TGTGCCATTACAGGAGCCGACTCCTACGAGCAGTACTTC
CDR3aa: CAITGADSYEQYF

j_gene: TRBJ2-3
abundance: few
d_gene: NA
v_gene: TRBV7-9
CDR3nt: TGTGCCAGCAGCCCCCGGGGTCCAGATACGCAGTATTTT
CDR3aa: CASSPRGPDTQYF

j_gene: TRBJ1-5
abundance: NA
d_gene: NA
v_gene: TRBV2
CDR3nt: TGTGCCAGCAGTGAAGCGCAGGGTCAGCCCCAGCATTTT
CDR3aa: CASSEAQGQPQHF

j_gene: TRBJ2-1
abundance: NA
d_gene: TRBD1
v_gene: TRBV5-8
CDR3nt: TGTGCCAGCAGCGTCGGACCGGGACAGGGGGCGGCTAATGAGCAGTTCTTC
CDR3aa: CASSVGPGQGAANEQFF

j_gene: TRBJ2-7
abundance: few
d_gene: TRBD1
v_gene: TRBV14
CDR3nt: TGTGCCAGCAGCCCATCTTGGGGACAGGGGTTTAAAAACTACGAGCAGTACTTC
CDR3aa: CASSPSWGQGFKNYEQYF